The 31 T cell receptor beta chains presented below share a single source sample, sequenced in a study of synovial regulatory T cells in juvenile arthritis. No antigen is known for these receptors. Whole-study results and caveats: Compared with other blood Treg cells, inflammation-associated Treg cells had reduced TCR diversity.

The table came from immunoSEQ multiplex PCR; TCRdb's copy has only in-frame clones and leaves some out. Its clone listing holds roughly 1,200 clones. Sequencing was done on a sample of Treg cells from blood. As to subset: HLA-DR+ inflammation-associated blood Treg cells. These receptors all stem from a donor between 2 and 29 years old with juvenile idiopathic arthritis.

This clone is labeled medium-sized based on frequency. The gene calls are TRBV7-9 and TRBJ2-1; no DNA is available, so the TRBD2 call from TCRdb remains unchecked. The length of the CDR3 is 15 residues. The protein alone is recorded here. Germline values: CDR1 SEHNR, CDR2 FQNEAQ (reference sequence). CDR3 protein: CASSLFLARRNEQFF.

This clone registers medium-sized (0.01 to 0.1%) by frequency. The rearrangement links TRBV18 to TRBJ2-3; TCRdb returns TRBD2, unconfirmable since there is no DNA. CDR1 is KGHSH and CDR2 is LQKENI in the germline V gene. The CDR3 is 23 residues long. Only the protein sequence is given. The CDR3 loop is CASSPDGGAPRGSGPLATDTQYF.

By frequency, this clone registers medium-sized. The genes are TRBV9 and TRBJ2-2; TCRdb's D call of TRBD2 is untestable without DNA. CDR1 is SGDLS, CDR2 YYNGEE, per germline. This CDR3 is 15 amino acids long. Nucleotide data are not available. CDR3 region: CASSPPSIGTGELFF.

Judged by frequency, this clone is medium-sized. The V call is TRBV5-1, the J call TRBJ2-2; without DNA, the TCRdb call of TRBD1 cannot be checked. Germline assignment: CDR1 SGHRS and CDR2 YFSETQ. The CDR3 covers 16 residues. No DNA was logged. The CDR3 sequence: CASSFGGQGITGELFF.

This clone is classed as medium-sized by frequency. The chain employs TRBV10-3 and TRBJ2-2; checking the TCRdb D call of TRBD1 is not possible without DNA. The CDR3 covers 11 residues. No DNA accompanies this entry. Per the germline V gene, CDR1 is ENHRY and CDR2 is SYGVKD. This chain's CDR3 is CATQYTGELFF.

By frequency, this clone registers large. V is TRBV6-5 and J is TRBJ1-5; lacking DNA, the TRBD1 call made by TCRdb goes unchecked. Germline loops: CDR1 MNHEY, CDR2 SVGAGI. The CDR3 extends over 14 amino acids. No DNA has been recorded. The chain's CDR3 is CASSRDRGNQPQHF.

This clone is called medium-sized based on its frequency. This chain uses TRBV18 with TRBJ1-1. CDR1 is KGHSH and CDR2 is LQKENI in the germline V gene. The length of the CDR3 is 15 residues. The entry carries no DNA sequence. The CDR3 is CASSPLGGGGTEAFF.

According to its frequency, this clone is medium-sized. The chain recombines TRBV5-1 with TRBJ2-7; TCRdb's D gene call, TRBD1, goes unchecked for lack of DNA. The CDR3 has 15 residues. The record lacks a DNA sequence. Germline CDR1 SGHRS, CDR2 YFSETQ. This CDR3 reads CASSLTRDRGYEQYF.

This clone is labeled medium-sized based on frequency. The chain joins TRBV10-3 to TRBJ2-1. Germline V gene sequence: CDR1 ENHRY, CDR2 SYGVKD. The CDR3 loop spans 12 amino acids. DNA for this receptor is not on file. This CDR3 is CAIKGIYNEQFF.

Judged by frequency, this clone is medium-sized. This rearrangement joins TRBV27 to TRBJ2-1. This CDR3 has 13 residues. The record lacks a DNA sequence. Looked up from germline, CDR1 is MNHEY and CDR2 is SMNVEV (reference sequence). CDR3 sequence: CASSDNDYNEQFF.

This clone is deemed medium-sized (0.01 to 0.1%) by its frequency. The genes are TRBV2 and TRBJ2-7. Germline CDR1 SNHLY, CDR2 FYNNEI. The CDR3 contains 12 residues. The nucleotide record is missing. The CDR3 spells CASRGVVGEQYF.

In terms of frequency, this clone is medium-sized. The chain couples TRBV10-1 to TRBJ2-3. Germline-derived CDR1 and CDR2 are WNHNN and SYGVQD (reference sequence). The CDR3 contains 14 residues. DNA for this receptor is not on file. The CDR3 sequence: CASKIDLGADTQYF.

This clone is identified as medium-sized (0.01 to 0.1%) from frequency. The gene calls are TRBV4-1 and TRBJ2-7; TCRdb picks TRBD2, but there is no DNA to check that call. Per germline, CDR1 MGHRA and CDR2 YSYEKL. This CDR3 is built from 16 residues. No DNA is recorded. The chain's CDR3 is CASSQVWPPSSYEQYF.

This clone is medium-sized (0.01 to 0.1%) by frequency. The chain employs TRBV5-4 and TRBJ2-3. The germline V gene has CDR1 SGHNT and CDR2 YYREEE (reference sequence). The CDR3 totals 13 residues. No coding sequence is recorded. The CDR3 region is CASSLDSTDTQYF.

This clone is identified as medium-sized from frequency. The chain uses TRBV9 and TRBJ2-4; with no DNA, the TCRdb D assignment of TRBD2 cannot be verified. The CDR3 spans 16 residues. DNA for this receptor is not on file. Germline V gene lookup returns CDR1 SGDLS and CDR2 YYNGEE. CDR3 residues: CASSAGGTSGQNIQYF.

By frequency, this clone registers medium-sized. V gene TRBV10-1 combines with J gene TRBJ1-1. This CDR3 spans 13 amino acids. The DNA sequence is not available. Germline assignment: CDR1 WNHNN and CDR2 SYGVQD (reference sequence). CDR3: CASSPHEGTEAFF.

Its frequency marks this clone as medium-sized (0.01 to 0.1%). This sequence joins TRBV4-3 and TRBJ1-5. The CDR3 is 16 amino acids. Only the protein is on record. CDR1 and CDR2 from the germline V gene are LGHNA and YSLEER. CDR3 region: CASSHRAGASDQPQHF.

In terms of frequency, this clone is medium-sized. The chain is built from TRBV2 and TRBJ2-7; without DNA, the TCRdb call of TRBD1 cannot be checked. The CDR3 has 13 amino acids. Only the protein is available. CDR1 and CDR2 (germline): SNHLY, FYNNEI. The CDR3 sequence is CASTPTGSYEQYF.

According to its frequency, this clone is medium-sized. This chain connects TRBV9 to TRBJ2-3. CDR3 length: 14 residues. No DNA was logged. Germline CDR1 and CDR2: SGDLS and YYNGEE. The CDR3: CASSVSAFTDTQYF.

Considering frequency, this clone is medium-sized. The chain combines TRBV6-6 with TRBJ1-6. Germline V CDR1 and CDR2: MNHNY, SVGAGI (reference sequence). This CDR3 contains 14 residues. DNA was not recorded. CDR3 in amino acids: CASSTHGGNSPLHF.

Judged by frequency, this clone is medium-sized (0.01 to 0.1%). This rearrangement joins TRBV4-2 to TRBJ2-7; the TCRdb D gene call, TRBD2, has no DNA to confirm it. Germline loops: CDR1 LGHNA, CDR2 YNFKEQ. The CDR3 loop spans 9 amino acids. DNA for this receptor is not on file. CDR3 sequence: CASKGTSGV.

This clone is called medium-sized based on its frequency. The chain has TRBV4-3 and TRBJ1-2. The CDR3 covers 18 residues. Only the protein is on record. CDR1 LGHNA and CDR2 YSLEER come from the germline V gene. CDR3 sequence: CASSQGAGTPGLGYGYTF.

This clone registers medium-sized by frequency. This rearrangement joins TRBV6-6 to TRBJ1-2; lacking DNA, the TRBD1 call made by TCRdb goes unchecked. In germline, CDR1 is MNHNY, CDR2 SVGAGI (reference sequence). The CDR3 has 15 residues. No DNA is given. CDR3 amino acids: CASSYPTGGDYGYTF.

This clone shows up as medium-sized (0.01 to 0.1%) by frequency. The chain has TRBV7-8 and TRBJ2-1; TCRdb indicates TRBD2, and absent DNA this call remains unverified. The CDR3 contains 14 residues. No DNA has been recorded. Germline loops: CDR1 SGHVS, CDR2 FQNEAQ. The CDR3 spells CASSPVTVDNEQFF.

This clone counts as medium-sized by frequency. This chain uses TRBV6-5 with TRBJ1-1; TCRdb outputs TRBD1, but without DNA this stays unchecked. The CDR3 totals 13 residues. No DNA is recorded. Germline lookup yields CDR1 MNHEY and CDR2 SVGAGI. The CDR3 loop reads CASRLQGDTEAFF.

Frequency places this clone as medium-sized. The chain uses TRBV18 and TRBJ2-7. Germline CDR1 KGHSH, CDR2 LQKENI. The CDR3 covers 11 residues. No DNA was logged. CDR3 sequence reads: CASSQGYEQYF.

This clone is deemed medium-sized by its frequency. The chain uses TRBV13 and TRBJ2-1; TCRdb's D call, TRBD2, is unchecked because there is no DNA. This CDR3 contains 18 residues. The DNA is not on file. Germline CDR1 PRHDT, CDR2 FYEKMQ (reference sequence). The CDR3 reads CASSANLRRGLSGNEQFF.

This clone is classed as medium-sized by frequency. The rearrangement links TRBV29-1 to TRBJ2-7. CDR3 size: 14 residues. DNA for this receptor is not on file. CDR1 and CDR2 from the germline V gene are SQVTM and ANQGSEA. CDR3 loop: CSVREGTATYEQYF.

Frequency places this clone as medium-sized. This rearrangement joins TRBV27 to TRBJ1-1; as DNA is missing, the TRBD1 call by TCRdb cannot be tested. The CDR3 is 13 amino acids. The DNA sequence is not available. Germline V gene sequence: CDR1 MNHEY, CDR2 SMNVEV (reference sequence). CDR3 sequence reads: CASSFATGGRAFF.

According to its frequency, this clone is medium-sized (0.01 to 0.1%). This sequence joins TRBV5-1 and TRBJ1-3. Germline V gives CDR1 SGHRS, CDR2 YFSETQ. The CDR3 consists of 15 residues. Only the protein is on record. The CDR3 reads CASSLERDSGNTIYF.

Considering frequency, this clone is medium-sized. V is TRBV7-3 and J is TRBJ2-1; the D gene TCRdb calls, TRBD1, cannot be checked with no DNA. The germline CDR1 and CDR2 sequences are SGHTA and FQGTGA. The length of the CDR3 is 17 residues. No DNA sequence was recorded. The CDR3 protein is CASSPWGRPGPYNEQFF.